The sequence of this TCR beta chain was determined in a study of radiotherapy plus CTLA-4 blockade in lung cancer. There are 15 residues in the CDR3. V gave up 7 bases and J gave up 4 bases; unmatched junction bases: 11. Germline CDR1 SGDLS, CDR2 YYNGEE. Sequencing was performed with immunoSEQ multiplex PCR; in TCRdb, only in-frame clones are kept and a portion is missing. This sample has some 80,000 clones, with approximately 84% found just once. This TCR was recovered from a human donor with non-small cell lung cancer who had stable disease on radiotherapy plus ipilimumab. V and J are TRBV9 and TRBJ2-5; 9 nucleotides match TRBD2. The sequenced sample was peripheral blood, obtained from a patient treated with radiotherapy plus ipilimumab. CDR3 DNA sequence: TGTGCCAGCGGATTGGGCGGGGGGGGCGGAGAGACCCAGTACTTC. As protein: CASGLGGGGGETQYF.